This TCR beta chain was obtained from a study of blood T cell repertoires in COVID-19. Study background: Samples came from the United States, Italy and Spain, spanning acute and convalescent COVID-19. The cDNA or gDNA used as material had been derived from T cells, B-cell-depleted T cells, or PBMCs.

The V end lost 2 bases, the J end lost 4 bases, and 15 bases lay between the germline ends. The CDR3 has 16 residues. The germline CDR1 and CDR2 sequences are SGHTA and FQGNSA. Original handling: The assay estimated nucleated cells by amplifying reference gene primers. The table came from immunoSEQ multiplex PCR; TCRdb's copy has only in-frame clones and leaves some out. Clone size and the V and J calls come from that table; the DNA yielded D and trimming. Among 25,000 to 35,000 clones, 90% to 95% were seen once, and the ten largest hold approximately 0.88%. In Seattle, patients joined the study during active infection and were tracked longitudinally.

The sample consisted of peripheral blood. This chain uses TRBV7-2 with TRBJ1-5; the D gene is possibly TRBD1 (6 bases). The receptor was isolated from a woman aged 70-85 years with COVID-19, enrolled during active disease. The CDR3, as DNA: TGTGCCAGCAGCTTACAGGGTTGGCAGGGGAATCAGCCCCAGCATTTT. Its translation is CASSLQGWQGNQPQHF.